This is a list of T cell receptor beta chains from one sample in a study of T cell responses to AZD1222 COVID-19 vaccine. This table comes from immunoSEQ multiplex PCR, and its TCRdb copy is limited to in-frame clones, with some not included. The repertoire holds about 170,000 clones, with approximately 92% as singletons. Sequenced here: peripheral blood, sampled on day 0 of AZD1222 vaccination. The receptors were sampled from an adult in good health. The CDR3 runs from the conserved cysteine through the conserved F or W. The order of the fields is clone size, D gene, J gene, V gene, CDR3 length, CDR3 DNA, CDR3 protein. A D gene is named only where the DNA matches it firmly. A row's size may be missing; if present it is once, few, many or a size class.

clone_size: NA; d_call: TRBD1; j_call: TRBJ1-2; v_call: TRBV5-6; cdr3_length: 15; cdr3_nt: TGTGCCAGCAGCTTGTCAGGGACAGGGATCTATGGCTACACCTTC; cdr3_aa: CASSLSGTGIYGYTF
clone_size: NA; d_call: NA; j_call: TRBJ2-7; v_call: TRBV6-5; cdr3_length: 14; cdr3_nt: TGTGCCAGCAGCGTTAGCTCACAGGGCTACGAGCAGTACTTC; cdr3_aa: CASSVSSQGYEQYF
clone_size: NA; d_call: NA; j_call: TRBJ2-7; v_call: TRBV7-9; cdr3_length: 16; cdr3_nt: TGTGCCAGCAGGTTCGGGTCGGGGGACGACCTCTACGAGCAGTACTTC; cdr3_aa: CASRFGSGDDLYEQYF
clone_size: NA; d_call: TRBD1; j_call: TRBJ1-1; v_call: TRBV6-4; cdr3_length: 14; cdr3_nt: TGTGCCAGCAGGGCCGGGACAGCGAACACTGAAGCTTTCTTT; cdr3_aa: CASRAGTANTEAFF
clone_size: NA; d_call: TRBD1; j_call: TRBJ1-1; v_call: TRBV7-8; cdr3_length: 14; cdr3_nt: TGTGCCAGCAGCTACCAGGGGGGAAACACTGAAGCTTTCTTT; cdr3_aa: CASSYQGGNTEAFF
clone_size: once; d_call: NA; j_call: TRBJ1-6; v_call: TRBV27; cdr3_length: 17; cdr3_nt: TGTGCCAGCAGCCCCTTAACGAGACAGAACTATAATTCACCCCTCCACTTT; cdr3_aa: CASSPLTRQNYNSPLHF
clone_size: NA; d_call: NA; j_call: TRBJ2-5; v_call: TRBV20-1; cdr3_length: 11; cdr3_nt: TGCAGTGCCGAGGCTTCCGAGACCCAGTACTTC; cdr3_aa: CSAEASETQYF
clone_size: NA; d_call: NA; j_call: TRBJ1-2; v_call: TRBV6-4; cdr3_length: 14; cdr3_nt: TGTGCCAGCAGTGACTCGGGGGGCGCAGGGGGCTACACCTTC; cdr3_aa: CASSDSGGAGGYTF
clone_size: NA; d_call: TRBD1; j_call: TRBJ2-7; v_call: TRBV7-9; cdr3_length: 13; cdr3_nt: TGTGCCAGCAGCCAGGGACAGGGGAACGAGCAGTACTTC; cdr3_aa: CASSQGQGNEQYF
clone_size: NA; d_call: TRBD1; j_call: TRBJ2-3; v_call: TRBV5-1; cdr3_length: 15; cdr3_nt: TGCGCCAGCAGCGGGACAGGGATGGGGACAGATACGCAGTATTTT; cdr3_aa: CASSGTGMGTDTQYF
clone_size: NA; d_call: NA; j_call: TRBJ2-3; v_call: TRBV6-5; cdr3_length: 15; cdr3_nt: TGTGCCAGCAGTTCGGGCCACCCTAGCACAGATACGCAGTATTTT; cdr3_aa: CASSSGHPSTDTQYF
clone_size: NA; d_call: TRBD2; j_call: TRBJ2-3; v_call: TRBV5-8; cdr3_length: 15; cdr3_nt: TGTGCCAGCAGCCTAGCGGGGACCAGCACAGATACGCAGTATTTT; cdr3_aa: CASSLAGTSTDTQYF
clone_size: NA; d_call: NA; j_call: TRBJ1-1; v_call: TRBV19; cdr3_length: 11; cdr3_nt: TGTGCCAGTAGTCCTGAGGTTGAAGCTTTCTTT; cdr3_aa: CASSPEVEAFF
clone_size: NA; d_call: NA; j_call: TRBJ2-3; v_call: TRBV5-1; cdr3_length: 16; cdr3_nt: TGCGCCAGCAGCTCGCAGGACAACGGGTATACAGATACGCAGTATTTT; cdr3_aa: CASSSQDNGYTDTQYF
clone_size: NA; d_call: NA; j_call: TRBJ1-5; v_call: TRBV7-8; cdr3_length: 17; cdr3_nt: TGTGCCAGCAGCTCACCCCCAAGCCCCAGTAGGGCTCAGCCCCAGCATTTT; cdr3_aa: CASSSPPSPSRAQPQHF
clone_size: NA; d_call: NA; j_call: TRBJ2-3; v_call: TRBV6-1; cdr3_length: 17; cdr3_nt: TGTGCCAGCAGTGTGGGTAAACTAGCTACTAGCACAGATACGCAGTATTTT; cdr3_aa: CASSVGKLATSTDTQYF
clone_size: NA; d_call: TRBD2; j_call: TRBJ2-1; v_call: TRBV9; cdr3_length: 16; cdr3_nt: TGTGCCAGCAGCGTCTCCGGGACTAGCAACTACAATGAGCAGTTCTTC; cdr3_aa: CASSVSGTSNYNEQFF
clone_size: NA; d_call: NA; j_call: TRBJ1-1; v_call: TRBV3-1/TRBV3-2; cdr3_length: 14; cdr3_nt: TGTGCCAGCAGCCAAGGTGGGGGCTGGACTGAAGCTTTCTTT; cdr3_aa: CASSQGGGWTEAFF
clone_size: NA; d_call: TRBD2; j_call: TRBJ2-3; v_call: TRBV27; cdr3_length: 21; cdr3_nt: TGTGCCAGCAGTTTACTGGTTGGACTAGCGGGGGGTCCTCTCGGAGAGGATACGCAGTATTTT; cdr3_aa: CASSLLVGLAGGPLGEDTQYF